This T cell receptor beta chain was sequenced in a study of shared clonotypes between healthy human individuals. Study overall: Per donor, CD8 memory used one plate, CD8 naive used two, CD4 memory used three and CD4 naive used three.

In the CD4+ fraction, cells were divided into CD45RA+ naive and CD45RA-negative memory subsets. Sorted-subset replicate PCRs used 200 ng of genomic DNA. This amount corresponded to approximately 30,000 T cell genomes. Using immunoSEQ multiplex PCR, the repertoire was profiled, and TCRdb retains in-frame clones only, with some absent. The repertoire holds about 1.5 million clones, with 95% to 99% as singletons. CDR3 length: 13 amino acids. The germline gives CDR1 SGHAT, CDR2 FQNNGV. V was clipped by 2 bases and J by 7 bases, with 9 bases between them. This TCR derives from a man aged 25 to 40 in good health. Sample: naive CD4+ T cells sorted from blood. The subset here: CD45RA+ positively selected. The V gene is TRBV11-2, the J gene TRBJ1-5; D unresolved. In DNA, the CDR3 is TGTGCCAGCAGCTTAAGGTTTTCGCAGCCCCAGCATTTT. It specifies CASSLRFSQPQHF. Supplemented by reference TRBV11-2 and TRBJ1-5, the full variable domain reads EAGVAQSPRYKIIEKRQSVAFWCNPISGHATLYWYQQILGQGPKLLIQFQNNGVVDDSQLPKDRFSAERLKGVDSTLKIQPAKLEDSAVYLCASSLRFSQPQHFGDGTRLSIL.